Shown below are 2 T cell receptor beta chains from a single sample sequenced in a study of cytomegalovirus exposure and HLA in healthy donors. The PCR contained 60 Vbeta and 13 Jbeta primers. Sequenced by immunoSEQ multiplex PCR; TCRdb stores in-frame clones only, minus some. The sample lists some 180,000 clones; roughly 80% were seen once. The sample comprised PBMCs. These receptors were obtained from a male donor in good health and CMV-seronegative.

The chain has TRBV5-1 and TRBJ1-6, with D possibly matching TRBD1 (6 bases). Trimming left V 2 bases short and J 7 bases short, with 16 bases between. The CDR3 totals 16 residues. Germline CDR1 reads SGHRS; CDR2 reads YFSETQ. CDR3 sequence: CASSLRPTGDNSPLHF. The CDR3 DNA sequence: TGCGCCAGCAGCTTAAGGCCGACAGGCGACAATTCACCCCTCCACTTT.

In DNA form, the CDR3 reads TGCGCCAGCAGCTGGGAGACAGGGGAATCAGCCGGGGAGCTGTTTTTT. As protein: CASSWETGESAGELFF. The chain carries TRBV5-1 and TRBJ2-2; 8 bases map to TRBD1. Germline loops: CDR1 SGHRS, CDR2 YFSETQ. V gave up 3 bases and J gave up 6 bases; unmatched junction bases: 10. This CDR3 contains 16 residues.